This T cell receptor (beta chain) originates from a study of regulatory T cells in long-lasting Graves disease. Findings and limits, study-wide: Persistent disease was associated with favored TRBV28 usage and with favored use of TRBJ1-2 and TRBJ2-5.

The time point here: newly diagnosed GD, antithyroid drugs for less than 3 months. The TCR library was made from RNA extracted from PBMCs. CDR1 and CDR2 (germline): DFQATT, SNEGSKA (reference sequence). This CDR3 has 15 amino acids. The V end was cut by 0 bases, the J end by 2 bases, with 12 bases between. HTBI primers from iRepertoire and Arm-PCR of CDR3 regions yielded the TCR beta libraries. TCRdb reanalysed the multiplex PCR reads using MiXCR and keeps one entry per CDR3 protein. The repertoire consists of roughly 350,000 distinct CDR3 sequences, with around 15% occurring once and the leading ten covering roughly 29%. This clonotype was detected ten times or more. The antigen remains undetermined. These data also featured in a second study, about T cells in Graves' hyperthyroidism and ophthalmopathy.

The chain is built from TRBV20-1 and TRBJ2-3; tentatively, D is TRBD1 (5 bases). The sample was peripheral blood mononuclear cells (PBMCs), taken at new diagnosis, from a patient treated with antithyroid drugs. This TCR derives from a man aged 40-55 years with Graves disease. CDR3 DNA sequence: TGCAGTGCTAGAGATCCCCTCAGGGACACAGATACGCAGTATTTT. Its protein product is CSARDPLRDTDTQYF.